This T cell receptor (beta chain) was profiled in a study of cytomegalovirus exposure and HLA in healthy donors (dated by TCRdb to about 2017). Study-level background: An earlier analysis of roughly 570 of the donors reported roughly 300 Gb of sequence data and 95 million to 140 million unique TCR beta sequences obtained from 180 million or so T cells. To study patterns of TCR occurrence, a later analysis re-analyzed previously published TCR beta repertoires from 550 to 800 donors and added high-resolution HLA genotyping. All discovery cohort repertoires had been generated using a single sequencing platform. To predict cytomegalovirus infection status, the study brought together high-throughput TCR immunosequencing, statistical association of individual TCRs with disease status, and machine learning. A separate validation cohort of over a hundred different subjects was used in addition to the roughly 700-subject first cohort. An early release that covered 640 HLA-typed donors contained 300 to 350 gigabases of sequencing data and around 85 million unique TCR sequences. To decide whether each TCR beta V gene segment behaved as functional or pseudogenic, an earlier analysis of fewer than 750 of the donors relied on high-throughput TCR beta sequencing. Roughly five DR-DQ haplotypes were handled as single units for association and clustering because linkage in the cohort was strong. A later genetic analysis used genome-wide SNP genotypes for about 60% of the roughly 670 donors, treating that subset as a discovery cohort. Typing coverage varied by locus: 629-630 donors for A, B, C, DRB1 and DQB1; under 550 for DQA1; some 610 for DPA1; around 490 for DPB1. The study used immunosequencing to profile the T cell repertoires of hundreds of subjects and linked those repertoires to cytomegalovirus serostatus. Rather than drawing on any new phenotypic data, the later analysis identified candidate immune exposures from TCR beta sequences and the way those sequences occurred across donors. The study aimed to test whether cataloging public T cell receptors could reveal signatures of past pathogen exposure. Among the roughly 380 genotyped donors, around 81% belonged to the genetic ancestry cluster associated with self-reported Caucasian donors. Donor age, sex, ethnicity and CMV serostatus were collected together with the repertoire data. Among about 400 genotyped donors of the cohort, an average of around 220,000 unique TCR beta nucleotide sequences was sequenced per donor, of which 15% to 20% were non-productive. Class I and class II HLA loci were covered by the typing at four-digit resolution.

The cohort was made up of about 610 healthy bone marrow donors. At the time of sampling, all cohort members were nominally healthy, though unrecorded immune exposures were likely present. The donor was CMV seronegative and was included in the group of about 350 seronegative cohort members. A peripheral blood sample was provided by each donor, and peripheral blood mononuclear cells were used for TCR beta sequencing. The Qiagen DNeasy Blood Extraction Kit was used to extract genomic DNA from the blood cell samples. Overall results and qualifications from the work: Because the 87-base-pair reads could not distinguish some IMGT-functional V segments, including TRBV6-2 and TRBV6-3, those segments were excluded. In vitro tests confirmed that a few of the cytomegalovirus-associated TCR beta chains recognize cytomegalovirus antigens. According to a later analysis, most CMV-associated TCR beta chains appeared to be HLA-restricted, and the HLA associations seemed to be driven largely by CMV exposure. Linkage disequilibrium might explain the correlated functional status among segregating V segments, but an unknown experimental factor could not be excluded. Specific HLA alleles were associated with 15,000 to 20,000 TCR beta sequences at a false discovery rate of 0.05 in a later analysis. Because HLA typing was unavailable for some donors at each locus, only the typed subset was used in association tests. The classifier was reported to diagnose cytomegalovirus status with high specificity and sensitivity in both the original and validation cohorts. Most TCR sequences were seen in very few donors, while some public TCRs were found in many individuals. In a later genetic analysis, a missense DCLRE1C variant was associated with V-gene and J-gene trimming of TCR beta chains, and the association was replicated in an independent cohort. For the cohort, immune exposure information was limited to CMV serostatus. Assigning TCR associations to individual alleles was difficult when HLA alleles, especially DR and DQ, strongly co-occurred. Only TCR beta chains were sequenced in this cohort, and the absence of alpha or paired-chain data limited detectable features. A later analysis found that HLA-associated TCR beta chains were more clonally expanded and had lower generation probabilities than equally common non-associated chains. A later analysis found that TCR association rates varied across HLA loci, with DRB1 alleles showing the most associated TCRs and HLA-C alleles the fewest. The authors suggested that the approach could potentially be extended to other disease states and immunological phenotypes. A further reported finding was that TCR beta sequences accurately predicted the HLA-A and HLA-B alleles for most subjects in the first cohort. Broadly in line with IMGT annotations, most TCR beta V segments showed up in productive rearrangements about 87% or about 30% of the time in an earlier analysis of 587 of the donors. A cluster of highly shared sequence variants was judged likely to be a technical artifact of the sequencing pipeline. Because counts were too low, about 15 rarely observed V segments, including chromosome 9 orphons, were left out of the earlier analysis of over 550 of the donors. A later genetic analysis reported fewer N-insertions in productive TCRs among donors in an Asian-associated ancestry cluster than the roughly 700-donor mean. The study listed approximately 150 TCR beta chains as associated with cytomegalovirus. Roughly uniform sequencing depth across donors was assumed in presence/absence analyses, although this assumption may not hold. A later analysis reported that several top co-occurrence clusters appeared linked to parvovirus B19, influenza, CMV and Epstein-Barr virus.

To note about this clone: It lacks a known antigen. Base qualities were left out, and no much larger clone turns up one base away.

The method behind the library was the immunoSEQ multiplex PCR assay. The multiplex PCR relied on a mix of 60 forward primers for TCR Vbeta segments and 13 reverse primers for TCR Jbeta segments. The CDR3 region of rearranged TCR beta genes was amplified from genomic DNA by a multiplex PCR assay. The amplified TCR beta libraries were sequenced on the Illumina HiSeq System as 87-base-pair reads. Per the authors' processing: A later analysis counted some 74 million unique TCR beta chains across the 666 repertoires, and roughly 10 million of these chains were shared by at least two donors. A nearest-neighbor algorithm error-corrected the raw reads and collapsed the reads into unique sequences, merging closely related sequences to remove PCR and sequencing errors. V, D and J gene segments were assigned by aligning CDR3 sequences to IMGT reference sequences. For a sequence to be retained, at least a six-nucleotide match to both a V gene segment and a J gene segment was required. A rearrangement counted as productive if the CDR3 had no stop codons and remained in frame with V and J, and every other rearrangement counted as non-productive. CDR3 was defined according to IMGT convention as the region running from the second conserved V-encoded cysteine to the conserved J-encoded phenylalanine. Sequences without an unambiguous match to a single V gene segment were excluded from the earlier analysis of approximately 600 of the donors. In an earlier analysis of some 590 of the donors, V segments were called functional above 56.7% productive rearrangements and were called segregating when the between-donor standard deviation exceeded 5%. A statistical classification framework was built to diagnose cytomegalovirus status from the catalog of TCR beta chain sequences. A later analysis assigned V and J genes by comparing TCR nucleotide sequences with IMGT/GENE-DB human TR gene sequences. The TCRdist pipeline was used in a later analysis to assign CDR3 sequences and most-parsimonious VDJ recombination scenarios. A later analysis defined each TCR beta chain by its CDR3 amino acid sequence plus V-gene family, and excluded reads lacking a unique V-gene family. In a later analysis, around 650 highly shared, low-generation-probability nucleotide sequences were removed to address suspected cross-contamination and a sequencing artifact. In a later analysis, a clonal expansion index was calculated for each public chain from normalized within-repertoire ranks of inferred template counts. In a later analysis, generation probabilities were computed using a VDJ recombination model fitted to out-of-frame rearrangements, and the results were checked against IGoR. In a later analysis, hypergeometric tests were used to score TCR-TCR, TCR-HLA and TCR-CMV co-occurrence, with a repertoire-size bias correction applied to TCR pairs. To estimate false discovery rates, a later analysis permuted the HLA or CMV assignments 20 times. A later analysis grouped co-occurring TCRs with DBSCAN, adding TCRdist sequence similarity when clustering within HLA-allele-positive subsets. Repertoires with fewer than 30,000 or more than 120,000 public chains were left out of co-occurrence clustering, as were about 5 repertoires with anomalous nucleotide sharing. TCRdb obtained this table from immuneACCESS and retained in-frame rearrangements with V and J assigned. These tables miss some clones; where compared with another copy, unresolved V genes account for less than half of the shortfall, and the remainder is unexplained. D and trimming come from the DNA, and the V and J calls and clone size come from that table. The sample has under 200,000 clones on record, roughly 74% of them singletons. The ten largest clones add up to over 4.5% of the sample.

The CDR3 goes from the cysteine to the phenylalanine over 13 residues. Of all the DNA, just the CDR3 is kept, 39 bases in frame from base 1. V sheds 5 bases and J sheds 3 bases, leaving 9 bases between their ends. Sequences SEHNR (CDR1) and FQNEAQ (CDR2) are obtained from the germline V gene (reference sequence). The sequence was obtained from a male donor in good health and CMV-seronegative. Material: PBMCs. The chain uses TRBV7-9 and TRBJ2-3; 6 matching bases give a weak D call of TRBD1. CDR3 region: CASSNQGTDTQYF. The base sequence is TGTGCCAGCAGCAATCAGGGGACAGATACGCAGTATTTT. Supplemented by the reference TRBV7-9 and TRBJ2-3 proteins around the CDR3, the complete variable domain is DTGVSQNPRHKITKRGQNVTFRCDPISEHNRLYWYRQTLGQGPEFLTYFQNEAQLEKSRLLSDRFSAERPKGSFSTLEIQRTEQGDSAMYLCASSNQGTDTQYFGPGTRLTVL.